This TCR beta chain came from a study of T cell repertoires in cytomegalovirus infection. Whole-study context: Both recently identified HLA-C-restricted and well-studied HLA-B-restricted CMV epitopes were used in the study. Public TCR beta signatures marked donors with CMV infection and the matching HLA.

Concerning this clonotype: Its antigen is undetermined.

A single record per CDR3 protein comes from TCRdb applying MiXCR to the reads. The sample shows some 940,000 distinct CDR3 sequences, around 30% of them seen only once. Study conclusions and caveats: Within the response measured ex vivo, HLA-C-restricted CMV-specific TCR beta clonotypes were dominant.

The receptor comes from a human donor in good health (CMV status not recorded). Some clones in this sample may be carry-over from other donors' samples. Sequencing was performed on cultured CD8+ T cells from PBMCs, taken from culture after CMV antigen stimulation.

Here the CDR3 reads CASSIPGQGFTGELFF. CDR3 coding DNA: TGTGCCAGTAGTATACCGGGACAGGGTTTCACCGGGGAGCTGTTTTTT. This chain links TRBV19 with TRBJ2-2; TRBD1 matches at 9 bases. Germline V gene sequence: CDR1 LNHDA, CDR2 SQIVND (reference sequence). The junction had 5 bases not matched to a gene; V was cut back by 2 bases and J by 4 bases. This CDR3 has 16 amino acids.